This T cell receptor beta chain was recovered during a study of blood T cell repertoires in COVID-19. Background on the study: COVID-19 samples from acute and convalescent phases originated in the United States, Italy and Spain.

This clone has only a few counts. As originally analysed: Counts of nucleated cells, estimated from reference gene primer amplification, were obtained. Here immunoSEQ multiplex PCR was the method, and the copy in TCRdb shows in-frame clones only, minus some. The D gene and trimming were derived from the DNA, and the V and J assignments and clone size from that table. The data contain about 170,000 clones, almost 85% of them singletons. There are 15 residues in the CDR3. Trimming removed 1 base from V and 2 bases from J, with 12 bases in between. Germline V lookup: CDR1 SGHVS, CDR2 FQNEAQ. This sequence was found in a woman of 80 years or more with acute or convalescent COVID-19. Sequenced: peripheral blood. The gene calls are TRBV7-8 and TRBJ2-7; a possible D gene is TRBD2 (6 bases). CDR3 sequence: CASSLEGGSPYEQYF. The CDR3 DNA reads as TGTGCCAGCAGCTTAGAGGGAGGTTCTCCCTACGAGCAGTACTTC.